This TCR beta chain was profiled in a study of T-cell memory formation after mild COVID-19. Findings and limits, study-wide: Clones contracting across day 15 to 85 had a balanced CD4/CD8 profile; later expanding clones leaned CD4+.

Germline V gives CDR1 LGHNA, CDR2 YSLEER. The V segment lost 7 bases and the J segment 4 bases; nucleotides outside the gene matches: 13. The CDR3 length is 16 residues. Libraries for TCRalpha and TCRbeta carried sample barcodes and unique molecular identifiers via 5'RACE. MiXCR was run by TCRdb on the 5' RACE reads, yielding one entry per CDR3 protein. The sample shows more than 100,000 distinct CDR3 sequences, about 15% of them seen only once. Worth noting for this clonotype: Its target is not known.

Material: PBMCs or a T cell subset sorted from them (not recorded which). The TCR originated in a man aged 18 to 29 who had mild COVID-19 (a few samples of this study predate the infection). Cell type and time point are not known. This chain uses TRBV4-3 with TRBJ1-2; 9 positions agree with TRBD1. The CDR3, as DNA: TGCGCCAGCACTCCCGGGTGGGACAGGGAGACCTATGGCTACACCTTC. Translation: CASTPGWDRETYGYTF.